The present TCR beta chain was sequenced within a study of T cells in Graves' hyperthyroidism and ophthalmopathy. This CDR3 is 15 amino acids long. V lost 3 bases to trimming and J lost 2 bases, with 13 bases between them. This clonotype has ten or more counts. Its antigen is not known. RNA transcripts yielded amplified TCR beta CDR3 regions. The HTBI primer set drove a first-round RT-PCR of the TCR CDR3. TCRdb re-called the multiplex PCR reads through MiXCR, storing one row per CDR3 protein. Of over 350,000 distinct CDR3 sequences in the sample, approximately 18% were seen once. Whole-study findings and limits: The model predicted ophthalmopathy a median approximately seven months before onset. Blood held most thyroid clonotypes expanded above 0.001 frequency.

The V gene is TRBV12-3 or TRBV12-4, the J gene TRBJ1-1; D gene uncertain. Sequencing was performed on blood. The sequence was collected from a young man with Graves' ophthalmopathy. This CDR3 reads CASSFRRGRNTEAFF. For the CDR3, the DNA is TGTGCCAGCAGTTTCCGTCGGGGAAGAAACACTGAAGCTTTCTTT.